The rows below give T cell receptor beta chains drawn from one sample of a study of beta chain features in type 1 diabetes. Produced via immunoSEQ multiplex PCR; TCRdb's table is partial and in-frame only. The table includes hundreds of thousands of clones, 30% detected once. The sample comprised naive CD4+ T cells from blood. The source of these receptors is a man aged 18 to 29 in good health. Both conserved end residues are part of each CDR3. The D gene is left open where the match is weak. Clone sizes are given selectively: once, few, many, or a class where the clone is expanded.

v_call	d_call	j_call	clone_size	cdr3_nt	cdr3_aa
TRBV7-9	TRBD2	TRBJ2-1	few	TGTGCCACCCGACTAGCGGGTGAGCAGTTCTTC	CATRLAGEQFF
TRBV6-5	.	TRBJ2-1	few	TGTGCCAGCAGTTACTCCGGCAGGAACAATGAGCAGTTCTTC	CASSYSGRNNEQFF
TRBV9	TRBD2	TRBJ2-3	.	TGTGCCAGCAGCGTAGACCCAGGGACTAGCGGGGGCACAGATACGCAGTATTTT	CASSVDPGTSGGTDTQYF
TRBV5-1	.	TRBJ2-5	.	TGCGCCAGCAGCTTGATCAGAGCCTCACAAGAGACCCAGTACTTC	CASSLIRASQETQYF
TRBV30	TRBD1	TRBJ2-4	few	TGTGCCTGGAGTGTACAGGGGGCAAACATTCAGTACTTC	CAWSVQGANIQYF
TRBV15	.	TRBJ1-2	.	TGTGCCACCAGCCCTACTAAGGTTCCCTATGGCTACACCTTC	CATSPTKVPYGYTF
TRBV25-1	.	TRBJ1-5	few	TGTGCCAGCAGTGAGTATGGTCATCAGGCGCCCCAGCATTTT	CASSEYGHQAPQHF
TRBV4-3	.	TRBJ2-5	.	TGCGCCAGCAGCCAAGATCGGCGCAGGGGAGAGACCCAGTACTTC	CASSQDRRRGETQYF
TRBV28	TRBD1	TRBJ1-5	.	TGTGCCAGCGGCTCACCCTCAGGGGGGGGCAATCAGCCCCAGCATTTT	CASGSPSGGGNQPQHF
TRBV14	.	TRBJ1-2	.	TGTGCCAGCAGCCAAGACAGGGGATCGGGACGAGGCTACACCTTC	CASSQDRGSGRGYTF
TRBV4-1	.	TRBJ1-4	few	TGCGCCAGCAGCCAAGATAATTTCAGGGGCAATAATGAAAAACTGTTTTTT	CASSQDNFRGNNEKLFF
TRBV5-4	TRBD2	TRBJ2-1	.	TGTGCCAGCAGGGGCGGGACTAGCGGGATAAATGAGCAGTTCTTC	CASRGGTSGINEQFF
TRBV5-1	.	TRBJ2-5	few	TGCGCCAGCAGCTTGAATTTGGACCAGTACTTC	CASSLNLDQYF
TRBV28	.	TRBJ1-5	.	TGTGCCAGCACCCCTCAGGACCTTAATCAGCCCCAGCATTTT	CASTPQDLNQPQHF
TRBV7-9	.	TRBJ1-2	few	TGTGCCAGCAGCTTAAGCCTTGGGCAGGCTAACTATGGCTACACCTTC	CASSLSLGQANYGYTF
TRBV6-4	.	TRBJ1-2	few	TGTGCCAGCAGCCACTCCCGGGACCCCAGCGATGGCTACACCTTC	CASSHSRDPSDGYTF
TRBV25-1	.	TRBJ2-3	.	TGTGCCAGCAGTGAAGCGGTGGAGGCAGATACGCAGTATTTT	CASSEAVEADTQYF
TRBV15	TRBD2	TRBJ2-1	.	TGTGCCACCAGCAGAGATGTAACTAGCGGGAGCTCCTACAATGAGCAGTTCTTC	CATSRDVTSGSSYNEQFF
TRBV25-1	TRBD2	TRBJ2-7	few	TGTGCCAGCAGTAGGGCTAGCGGAACCTACGAGCAGTACTTC	CASSRASGTYEQYF
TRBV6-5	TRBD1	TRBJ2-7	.	TGTGCCAGCAGTTACCCGGGACAGGGGGTGCACGAGCAGTACTTC	CASSYPGQGVHEQYF
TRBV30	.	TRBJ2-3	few	TGTGCCTGGAAGCCGGGAGTAAGGACAGATACGCAGTATTTT	CAWKPGVRTDTQYF
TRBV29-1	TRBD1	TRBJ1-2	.	TGCAGCGTCGCTCCCGGGACAGGGTACGGCTACACCTTC	CSVAPGTGYGYTF
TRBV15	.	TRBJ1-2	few	TGTGCCACCAGCCGCTGGCCCGACCACTCCTACTATGGCTACACCTTC	CATSRWPDHSYYGYTF
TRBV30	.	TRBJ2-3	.	TGTGCCTGGAGGGGGACTGATACGCAGTATTTT	CAWRGTDTQYF
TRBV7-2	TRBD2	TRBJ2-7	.	TGTGCCAGCAGCTCCAGTGCGGGGGACTACGAGCAGTACTTC	CASSSSAGDYEQYF
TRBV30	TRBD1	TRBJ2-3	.	TGTGCCCGGGGACAGGGGAGCACAGATACGCAGTATTTT	CARGQGSTDTQYF
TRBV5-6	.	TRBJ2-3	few	TGTGCCAGCAGCTTGGTCGGGACCCCAGATACGCAGTATTTT	CASSLVGTPDTQYF
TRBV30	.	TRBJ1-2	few	TGTGCCTGGAGTCTAAGAGGGGGGTATGGCTACACCTTC	CAWSLRGGYGYTF
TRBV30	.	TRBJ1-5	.	TGTGCCTGGAGTTGGAAGAATCAGCCCCAGCATTTT	CAWSWKNQPQHF
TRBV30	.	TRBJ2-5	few	TGTGCCTGGACCCCAGGGCAAGAGACCCAGTACTTC	CAWTPGQETQYF
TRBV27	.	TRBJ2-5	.	TGTGCCAGCAGTTTAGATTCTTACCAAGAGACCCAGTACTTC	CASSLDSYQETQYF
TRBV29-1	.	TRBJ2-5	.	TGCAGCGTTGAGGGCAGCTCAAGAGAGACCCAGTACTTC	CSVEGSSRETQYF